The 30 T cell receptor beta chains below were found in one sample sequenced in a study of CD8+CD57+ T cells in acquired aplastic anemia. Genomic DNA, the template, was used for profiling of the TCR beta VDJ and CDR3. MiXCR was run by TCRdb on the reads, yielding one entry per CDR3 protein. The data contain 200,000 to 300,000 distinct CDR3 sequences, around 82% of them singletons. Patients selected for sequencing had displayed CD8+CD57+ cell expansion by flow cytometry. The sample consisted of sorted CD4+, CD8+, or CD8+CD57+ T cells (not recorded which) from PBMCs. The receptors stem from a human donor with aplastic anemia.

The chain couples TRBV7-3 to TRBJ2-7; TRBD1 matches at 7 bases. J lost 1 base, V lost 7 bases, and 19 bases had no gene match. Germline V gene data show CDR1 as SGHTA and CDR2 as FQGTGA. The CDR3 has 18 amino acids. CDR3 DNA sequence: TGTGCCAGCACATGTCATGCAGACGGGACAGCCCTTTCCTACGAGCAGTACGTC. This codes for CASTCHADGTALSYEQYV.

J is TRBJ2-7 and V is TRBV7-9; a weak D match, TRBD1 (6 bases). This CDR3 has 15 residues. From germline, CDR1 is SEHNR and CDR2 FQNEAQ (reference sequence). V shed 6 bases and J shed 4 bases, with 19 bases lying between them. The chain's CDR3 is CASSDPHRVKYEQYF. The DNA of the CDR3 is TGTGCCAGCAGTGACCCCCACAGGGTGAAGTACGAGCAGTACTTC.

This clonotype came up a few times. The rearrangement uses TRBV13 and TRBJ2-5; 8 bases agree with TRBD2. V lost 5 bases, J lost 5 bases, and 10 bases stayed unmatched. From germline, CDR1 is PRHDT and CDR2 FYEKMQ (reference sequence). The CDR3 runs to 15 residues. Here the CDR3 DNA reads TGTGCCAGCAGCCCGCCGGGCGGGGGGTTCGAGACCCAGTACTTC. Translated, it gives CASSPPGGGFETQYF.

Notes on this clonotype: Since the CDR3 does not end with the conserved phenylalanine or tryptophan, this likely comes from a read error. It is unclear where the CDR3 begins or ends on the DNA, so no DNA is shown, and the CDR3 is as TCRdb lists it. The chain couples TRBV7-8 to TRBJ2-3; the tabulated D call, TRBD2, remains unverified against the DNA. Germline V CDR1 and CDR2: SGHVS, FQNEAQ. The CDR3 has 13 amino acids, counting both end residues. CDR3 loop: CASSLGGGPEQQY.

This chain uses TRBV7-6 with TRBJ1-2; no reliable D call. V was trimmed by 2 bases and J by 0 bases, leaving 10 bases between them. From germline, CDR1 is SGHVS and CDR2 FNYEAQ. The CDR3 totals 15 residues. The CDR3 DNA reads as TGTGCCAGCAGCTTAAGGTCTGGGTCTAACTATGGCTACACCTTC. Protein: CASSLRSGSNYGYTF.

The gene calls are TRBV20-1 and TRBJ2-1; D possibly matches TRBD1 or TRBD2 (5 bases each). V was pared by 6 bases and J by 5 bases, with 8 bases between. From germline, CDR1 is DFQATT and CDR2 SNEGSKA (reference sequence). This CDR3 region has 11 residues. As DNA, the CDR3 is TGCAGTGCGACAGCGGACAATGAGCAGTTCTTC. This encodes CSATADNEQFF.

This clonotype showed up just a few times. The chain is built from TRBV6-1 and TRBJ2-2; 9 positions match TRBD1. V was pared by 10 bases and J by 7 bases, with 10 bases of the junction left unmatched. Germline V gene sequence: CDR1 MNHNS, CDR2 SASEGT. This CDR3 spans 14 amino acids. The CDR3 DNA sequence: TGTGCCATCAGCCGGGACAGGGAGAACGGGGAGCTGTTTTTT. Residues: CAISRDRENGELFF.

The rearrangement links TRBV7-3 to TRBJ2-3, with 9 positions matching TRBD2. The CDR3 has 14 residues. Germline loops: CDR1 SGHTA, CDR2 FQGTGA. The junction had 12 bases not matched to a gene; V was cut back by 4 bases and J by 13 bases. The CDR3 DNA follows: TGTGCCAGCAGCTCTAGCGGGACTTCGGGTAAGAAGTATTTT. Its translation: CASSSSGTSGKKYF.

V and J are TRBV5-6 and TRBJ2-3; possibly TRBD1 or TRBD2 for D (5 bases each). The ends were cut back, 7 bases at V and 4 bases at J, with 13 bases in the middle. The CDR3 covers 13 residues. CDR1 and CDR2 (germline): SGHDT, YYEEEE. CDR3 protein: CASAAGTADTQYF. As DNA, the CDR3 is TGTGCCAGCGCCGCCGGGACCGCAGATACGCAGTATTTT. Drawing the rest from reference TRBV5-6 and TRBJ2-3, the complete variable domain is DAGVTQSPTHLIKTRGQQVTLRCSPKSGHDTVSWYQQALGQGPQFIFQYYEEEERQRGNFPDRFSGHQFPNYSSELNVNALLLGDSALYLCASAAGTADTQYFGPGTRLTVL.

The sample holds many counts of this clonotype. V usage is TRBV9 and J usage is TRBJ1-2; tentatively, D is TRBD1 (6 bases). Germline V gives CDR1 SGDLS, CDR2 YYNGEE. The CDR3 sequence is 14 residues long. The V end was cut by 5 bases, the J end by 2 bases, with 13 bases between. This CDR3 reads CASRETGSNYGYTF. The CDR3, as DNA: TGTGCCAGCAGAGAGACAGGTTCGAACTATGGCTACACCTTC.

This clonotype has only a few counts. A read error is likely, as this CDR3 ends without the conserved phenylalanine or tryptophan. No DNA is shown, since the ends of the CDR3 on it are uncertain; the CDR3 is the one TCRdb lists. The CDR3 protein is CASGDGGTDTQTFAPG. J is TRBJ1-1 and V is TRBV2; the tabulated D call, TRBD1, remains unverified against the DNA. The CDR3 adds up to 16 amino acids, both ends counted. Germline lookup yields CDR1 SNHLY and CDR2 FYNNEI.

This clonotype was picked up one time. CDR3 loop: CASSPWEGANTEAFF. In nucleotides, the CDR3 is TGTGCCAGCAGCCCCTGGGAGGGGGCGAACACTGAAGCTTTCTTT. The chain carries TRBV5-5 and TRBJ1-1; 7 nucleotides line up with TRBD1. Trimming cost V 4 bases and J 1 base; bases outside gene matches: 7. CDR1 and CDR2 from the germline V gene are SGHKS and YYEKEE (reference sequence). The CDR3 sequence is 15 residues long.

A few counts support this clonotype. The J gene is TRBJ1-2, the V gene TRBV10-3, with TRBD1 matching 8 bases. This CDR3 region has 14 residues. Germline values: CDR1 ENHRY, CDR2 SYGVKD. V lost 8 bases, J lost 2 bases, and 7 bases stayed unmatched. The CDR3 coding sequence is TGTGCCATCCTCCGGGACAGGTCCAACTATGGCTACACCTTC. It encodes CAILRDRSNYGYTF.

The chain joins TRBV2 to TRBJ1-2; no firm D call. CDR1 is SNHLY, CDR2 FYNNEI, per germline. CDR3 length: 14 amino acids. The V end lost 2 bases, the J end lost 7 bases, and 14 bases lay between the germline ends. DNA of the CDR3: TGTGCCAGCAGTGAAATGTGGGAGGACTCTGGCTACACCTTC. Its translation is CASSEMWEDSGYTF.

The chain recombines TRBV7-6 with TRBJ2-7, with 11 bases aligning to TRBD1. V trimming: 4 bases; J trimming: 3 bases; junction bases outside the gene matches: 14. This CDR3 has 18 amino acids. CDR1 and CDR2 (germline): SGHVS, FNYEAQ. CDR3 amino acids: CASSSDRGHSPLHYEQYV. As DNA, the CDR3 is TGTGCCAGCAGCTCGGACAGGGGGCATTCACCCCTCCACTACGAGCAGTACGTC.

Note on this clonotype: An end of the junction differs from the germline gene, which may be a read error. This chain uses TRBV7-6 with TRBJ1-2; a possible D gene is TRBD1 (5 bases). This CDR3 is built from 14 residues. Germline values: CDR1 SGHVS, CDR2 FNYEAQ. The CDR3 region is CASSIGRGASGSTF. DNA of the CDR3: TGTGCCAGTAGTATAGGGAGAGGGGCATCTGGCTCCACCTTC.

On this clonotype itself: This CDR3 fails to terminate in the conserved phenylalanine or tryptophan, so it likely reflects a read error. No DNA is shown, since the ends of the CDR3 on it are uncertain; the CDR3 is the one TCRdb lists. This chain uses TRBV7-8 with TRBJ2-5. The CDR3 comprises 12 residues, both ends counted. The V gene's germline CDR1 is SGHVS and CDR2 FQNEAQ. The CDR3 is CASSLARETEYL.

This chain links TRBV7-8 with TRBJ2-5, with TRBD2 identical over 8 bases. The CDR3 spans 14 residues. V was pared by 3 bases and J by 5 bases, with 5 bases of the junction left unmatched. Looked up from germline, CDR1 is SGHVS and CDR2 is FQNEAQ. DNA for the CDR3: TGTGCCAGCAGCTTTGTAGCGGGAAGTGAGACCCAGTACTTC. This encodes CASSFVAGSETQYF.

About this clonotype itself: Germline is not matched at one junction end, which may reflect a read error. This chain links TRBV7-9 with TRBJ2-5; unclear D gene. The germline CDR1 and CDR2 sequences are SEHNR and FQNEAQ (reference sequence). This CDR3 comprises 15 residues. The CDR3 region has the DNA TGTGCCAGCAGCTTTGCAAAAAGGGCGAAAGAGAACCAGTACTTC. Translation gives CASSFAKRAKENQYF.

In its sample, this clonotype was seen once. The chain's CDR3 is CSAAPDSLTDTQYF. In DNA, the CDR3 is TGCAGTGCCGCTCCGGACAGCCTCACAGATACGCAGTATTTT. The rearrangement joins TRBV20-1 to TRBJ2-3; D is perhaps TRBD1 (6 bases). Trimming removed 6 bases from V and 2 bases from J, with 15 bases in between. The CDR3 has 14 residues. Germline V gene sequence: CDR1 DFQATT, CDR2 SNEGSKA (reference sequence).

The chain has TRBV7-8 and TRBJ2-5; 10 nucleotides agree with TRBD1. CDR3 length: 16 amino acids. V dropped 4 bases and J dropped 5; count of bases not matched to a gene: 10. CDR1 is SGHVS and CDR2 is FQNEAQ in the germline V gene. CDR3 loop: CASSSIDRGRRETQYF. CDR3 sequence (DNA): TGTGCCAGCAGCTCAATCGACAGGGGGCGCAGGGAGACCCAGTACTTC.

The V call is TRBV2, the J call TRBJ2-7, with a possible D match to TRBD2 (6 bases). The V gene's germline CDR1 is SNHLY and CDR2 FYNNEI. CDR3 size: 14 residues. The CDR3 is CASSDGGIHEQLFV. The CDR3, as DNA: TGTGCCAGCAGTGATGGGGGGATCCATGAGCAGTTGTTCGTC.

The chain has TRBV2 and TRBJ2-1, with 9 bases identical to TRBD2. V dropped 6 bases and J dropped 11; count of bases not matched to a gene: 17. This CDR3 spans 16 amino acids. The germline V gene encodes CDR1 SNHLY and CDR2 FYNNEI. CDR3 DNA sequence: TGTGCCAGCAGCGTCCAAAGGAGCGGGGGGAGCGATAAGCAGTTCTTC. It codes for CASSVQRSGGSDKQFF.

Of note for this clonotype: One end of the junction is discordant with germline, which a read error may explain. This chain connects TRBV7-9 to TRBJ2-7; D tentatively fits TRBD1 or TRBD2 (5 bases each). The CDR3 length is 13 residues. The germline V gene has CDR1 SEHNR and CDR2 FQNEAQ (reference sequence). In nucleotides, the CDR3 is TGTGCCAGCAGCGTAGATGGGACCTACGGGCAGAACTTC. Residues: CASSVDGTYGQNF. Drawing the rest from reference TRBV7-9 and TRBJ2-7, the complete variable domain is DTGVSQNPRHKITKRGQNVTFRCDPISEHNRLYWYRQTLGQGPEFLTYFQNEAQLEKSRLLSDRFSAERPKGSFSTLEIQRTEQGDSAMYLCASSVDGTYGQNFGPGTRLTVT.

The chain recombines TRBV7-6 with TRBJ2-5, with TRBD1 matching over 9 bases. Germline values: CDR1 SGHVS, CDR2 FNYEAQ. The CDR3 contains 13 residues. V was pared by 5 bases and J by 8 bases, with 6 bases of the junction left unmatched. CDR3: CASSPGTGSTQYF. DNA for the CDR3: TGTGCCAGCAGCCCTGGGACAGGGAGCACCCAGTACTTC.

This rearrangement joins TRBV28 to TRBJ2-7, with D perhaps matching TRBD2 (6 bases). Germline lookup yields CDR1 MDHEN and CDR2 SYDVKM. The CDR3 consists of 12 residues. Between the trimmed V and J ends, which lost 6 bases and 4 bases, there was a span of 10 bases. The CDR3 nucleotides are TGTGCCAGCAGCCGACGGGGGTACGAGCAGTACTTC. Translating gives CASSRRGYEQYF.

As to this clonotype: The junction departs from germline at one end; a sequencing error may be responsible. This chain connects TRBV25-1 to TRBJ2-3; TRBD2 matches at 7 bases. With the DNA end fitting TRBJ2-1 better, the J assignment may be wrong. The germline CDR1 and CDR2 sequences are MGHDK and SYGVNS. The CDR3 contains 15 residues. Here the CDR3 DNA reads TGCGCCAGCAGCAGCCTAGCGGCCGCGGGCGATACGCAGTTCTTC. This gives the protein CASSSLAAAGDTQFF.

This clonotype was observed many times. The CDR3 nucleotides read TGCAGTGCCAGACAGGGGGGTGGCCCTGAAAAACTGTTTTTT. It translates to CSARQGGGPEKLFF. The genes are TRBV20-1 and TRBJ1-4; 9 positions match TRBD1. Germline loops: CDR1 DFQATT, CDR2 SNEGSKA (reference sequence). J lost 7 bases, V lost 6 bases, and 9 bases had no gene match. This CDR3 is 14 amino acids long.

This clonotype was found once. The genes are TRBV11-3 and TRBJ1-6, with D unresolved. The CDR3 runs 14 residues. Germline lookup yields CDR1 SGHNT and CDR2 YENEEA. Deletions cut 5 bases from V and 8 bases from J, with 13 bases between. CDR3 in DNA: TGTGCCAGCAGCACAGATCTGAGAGATTCACCCCTCCACTTT. Amino acids: CASSTDLRDSPLHF.

Concerning this clonotype: This CDR3 is missing its conserved last phenylalanine or tryptophan, likely due to a read error. The V and J genes are TRBV7-8 and TRBJ2-3, with TRBD2 matching 8 bases. V dropped 4 bases and J dropped 5; count of bases not matched to a gene: 2. Germline CDR1 is SGHVS and CDR2 is FQNEAQ. The CDR3 totals 13 residues. This chain's CDR3 is CASSSAGGDTQYY. The CDR3 DNA sequence: TGTGCCAGCAGCTCGGCGGGAGGAGATACGCAGTATTAT.